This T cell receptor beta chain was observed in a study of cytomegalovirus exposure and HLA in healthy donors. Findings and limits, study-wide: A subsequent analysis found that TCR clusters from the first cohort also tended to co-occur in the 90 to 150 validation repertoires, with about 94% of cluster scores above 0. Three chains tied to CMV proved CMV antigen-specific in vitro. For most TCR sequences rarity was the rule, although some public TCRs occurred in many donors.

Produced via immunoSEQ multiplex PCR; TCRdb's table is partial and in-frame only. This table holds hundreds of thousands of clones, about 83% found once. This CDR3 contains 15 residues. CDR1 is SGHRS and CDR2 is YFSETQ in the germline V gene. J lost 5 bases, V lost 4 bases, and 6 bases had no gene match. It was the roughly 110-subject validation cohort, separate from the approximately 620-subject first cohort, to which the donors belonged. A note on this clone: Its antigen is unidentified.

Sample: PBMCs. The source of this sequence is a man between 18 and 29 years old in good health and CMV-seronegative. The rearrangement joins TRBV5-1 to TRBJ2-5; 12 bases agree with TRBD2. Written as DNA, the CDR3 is TGCGCCAGCAGCCCACTAGCGGGAGGTTCTGAGACCCAGTACTTC. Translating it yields CASSPLAGGSETQYF.